Shown below are 25 T cell receptor beta chains from a single sample sequenced in a study of tissue T cells after allogeneic stem cell transplantation. As to time point: mouse harvest day 7 after allogeneic transplant. The graft held 10^6 splenic CD5+ T cells and 10^7 T-cell-depleted bone marrow cells. TCRdb keeps only in-frame clones here, not all; method: immunoSEQ multiplex PCR. This table has about 8,700 clones, 40% to 50% appearing once. The source material was skin. The receptors were gathered from a female BALB/c mouse given C57BL/6 T cells with graft-versus-host disease after an allogeneic hematopoietic cell transplant.

On this clone: These gene names are mouse names. The read finishes 1 residue shy of the CDR3 end, and the germline J gene is used to complete it. The chain couples TRBV13-3 to TRBJ1-4; 7 nucleotides match TRBD1. Per germline, CDR1 NNHDY and CDR2 SYVADS. This CDR3 region has 15 residues. The V gene end was trimmed by 1 base and the J gene end by 3 bases; junction bases not matched to a gene: 3. The CDR3 DNA, read in part, is TGTGCCAGCAGTGATAGTCAGGGGGCCAACGAAAGATTATTT. Translation gives CASSDSQGANERLF. The complete CDR3 protein is CASSDSQGANERLFF.

Remarks on this clone: The germline and genes are mouse ones. Read coverage stops 1 residue before the CDR3 terminus; the germline J gene supplies the remainder. The chain joins TRBV19 to TRBJ1-6; TRBD1 matches at 8 bases. TRBJ1-6 is recorded as an ORF, its role being uncertain. The germline gives CDR1 FNHDT, CDR2 SITEND (reference sequence). V trimming: 2 bases; J trimming: 9 bases; junction bases outside the gene matches: 7. The CDR3 is made up of 15 amino acids. The CDR3 bases that were read are TGTGCCAGCAGTATCCGCAGGGGGCAGAGTTCGCCCCTCTAC. This encodes CASSIRRGQSSPLY. The whole CDR3 protein reads CASSIRRGQSSPLYF.

A few counts support this clone. Genes and germline come from the mouse. The read falls 1 residue short of the CDR3 end, and the missing part is taken from the germline J gene. The chain couples TRBV31 to TRBJ2-7; TRBD2 matches at 7 bases. The CDR3 has 13 residues. Germline CDR1 and CDR2: GKSSPN and SITVG. The junction had 1 base not matched to a gene; V was cut back by 0 bases and J by 2 bases. CDR3 region: CAWSLGGAYEQYF. CDR3 DNA, as far as it was read: TGTGCCTGGAGTCTCGGGGGGGCCTATGAACAGTAC. Full variable domain (missing parts from reference TRBV31 and TRBJ2-7): AQTIHQWPVAEIKAVGSPLSLGCTIKGKSSPNLYWYWQATGGTLQQLFYSITVGQVESVVQLNLSASRPKDDQFILSTEKLLLSHSGFYLCAWSLGGAYEQYFGPGTRLTVL.

Points on this clone: Mouse germline and gene names are used. The read stops 1 residue short of the end of the CDR3; the missing end is completed from the germline J gene. This chain joins TRBV26 and TRBJ1-2, with D hard to call. V was pared by 4 bases and J by 0 bases, with 6 bases between. The CDR3 totals 13 residues. Germline V gives CDR1 KGHPV, CDR2 FQNQEV (reference sequence). The CDR3 sequence is CASSPRANSDYTF. CDR3 DNA, as far as it was read: TGTGCCAGCAGTCCTCGAGCAAACTCCGACTACACC.

A note on this clone: The germline and genes are mouse ones. The read stops 1 residue short of the end of the CDR3; the missing end is completed from the germline J gene. The gene calls are TRBV1 and TRBJ2-1; no definite D call. The CDR3 has 15 amino acids. V was clipped by 0 bases and J by 1 base, with 7 bases between them. CDR1 and CDR2 (germline): NSQYPW, LRSPGD (reference sequence). This CDR3 reads CTCSAEAVNYAEQFF. CDR3 bases read: TGCACCTGCAGTGCAGAGGCAGTAAACTATGCTGAGCAGTTC.

For this clone: These gene names are mouse names. The read is 1 residue too short to cover the CDR3 end, so that end is filled in from the germline J gene. This chain links TRBV26 with TRBJ2-7, with 8 positions matching TRBD1. The CDR3 runs 14 residues. Germline loops: CDR1 KGHPV, CDR2 FQNQEV (reference sequence). V lost 5 bases and J lost 6; bases outside the gene matches: 9. The part of the CDR3 DNA that was read is TGTGCCAGCAGTTTGCTCTCAGGGGGCGGTGAACAGTAC. This codes for CASSLLSGGGEQY. The CDR3, in full, reads CASSLLSGGGEQYF.

This clone was observed a handful of times. Gene and germline names: mouse. The read ends 1 residue early relative to the CDR3; the germline J gene fills the gap. The chain links TRBV13-3 to TRBJ2-7, with D hard to call. The CDR3 is made up of 11 amino acids. V lost 6 bases to trimming and J lost 2 bases, with 6 bases between them. Germline-derived CDR1 and CDR2 are NNHDY and SYVADS. The covered CDR3 bases are TGTGCCAGCACCAGCACCTATGAACAGTAC. It is translated as CASTSTYEQY. The entire CDR3 sequence reads CASTSTYEQYF.

Notes on this clone: The genes are named according to mouse. Sequencing ends 1 residue short of the CDR3 end; the germline J gene provides the rest. The chain employs TRBV26 and TRBJ2-4; 8 bases are shared with TRBD1. J was trimmed by 6 bases and V by 4 bases; bases with no gene match: 3. The CDR3 contains 13 residues. The V gene's germline CDR1 is KGHPV and CDR2 FQNQEV (reference sequence). Incomplete CDR3 DNA: TGTGCCAGCAGTCCTTGGGACAGGAACACCTTGTAC. Its protein is CASSPWDRNTLY. The whole CDR3 region reads CASSPWDRNTLYF.

This clone was picked up a small number of times. Genes and germline come from the mouse. Coverage ceases 1 residue before the CDR3 finishes, and the germline J gene fills in the end. This sample also contains other DNA sequences that code for the same CDR3. This sequence joins TRBV26 and TRBJ2-3; D is ambiguous. V was trimmed by 4 bases and J by 1 base, leaving 3 bases between them. CDR3 size: 12 residues. Germline V gene sequence: CDR1 KGHPV, CDR2 FQNQEV (reference sequence). The covered CDR3 bases are TGTGCCAGCAGTCCGGGTGCAGAAACGCTGTAT. Its translation is CASSPGAETLY. The entire CDR3 protein is CASSPGAETLYF.

This clone was seen a few times. Gene names denote mouse genes. The CDR3 end lies 1 residue beyond the end of the read and is filled in from the germline J gene. This chain links TRBV26 with TRBJ1-1; TRBD1 matches at 7 bases. V shed 5 bases and J 3 bases; nucleotides not matched to a gene: 3. CDR1 KGHPV and CDR2 FQNQEV come from the germline V gene (reference sequence). The CDR3 sequence is 13 residues long. Incomplete CDR3 DNA: TGTGCCAGCAGTGCGGGACAGCACACAGAAGTCTTC. Protein: CASSAGQHTEVF. The complete CDR3 protein is CASSAGQHTEVFF.

On this clone: The listed genes are named as in mouse. The read ends 1 residue early relative to the CDR3; the germline J gene fills the gap. The rearrangement uses TRBV3 and TRBJ2-1; 10 nucleotides agree with TRBD2. The CDR3 runs 14 residues. V lost 5 bases to trimming and J lost 4 bases; unmatched junction nucleotides: 2. Germline values: CDR1 SNHLY, CDR2 FYNGKV (reference sequence). This chain's CDR3 is CASSRLGGYAEQFF. Partial CDR3 DNA: TGTGCCAGCAGCCGACTGGGGGGATATGCTGAGCAGTTC. Complete variable domain (other parts from reference TRBV3 and TRBJ2-1): GPKVLQIPSHQIIDMGQMVTLNCDPVSNHLYFYWYKQILGQQMEFLVNFYNGKVMEKSKLFKDQFSVERPDGSYFTLKIQPTALEDSAVYFCASSRLGGYAEQFFGPGTRLTVL.

By sample share, this clone is medium-sized. The gene symbols are mouse symbols. The read ends 1 residue before the CDR3 terminus; that terminus is restored from the germline J gene. The chain carries TRBV29 and TRBJ1-3; the D gene is possibly TRBD1 (5 bases). Looked up from germline, CDR1 is MSHET and CDR2 is SYDVDS. V was shortened by 5 bases and J by 1 base, with 6 bases between the two germline ends. The CDR3 is made up of 13 amino acids. Incomplete CDR3 DNA: TGTGCTAGCAGTCCAGGGTCTGGAAATACGCTCTAT. Amino acid sequence: CASSPGSGNTLY. The full CDR3 protein reads CASSPGSGNTLYF.

Remarks on this clone: One end of the junction varies from germline; a read error may be responsible. Gene names are mouse gene names. The read finishes 1 residue shy of the CDR3 end, and the germline J gene is used to complete it. The V and J genes are TRBV29 and TRBJ2-1; 8 nucleotides agree with TRBD2. The V gene's germline CDR1 is MSHET and CDR2 SYDVDS. The CDR3 length is 15 residues. CDR3 DNA (partial): TGTGCTCGCAGTGGGGGGGGGCGAGGGTATGCTGAGCAGTTC. It is translated as CARSGGGRGYAEQF. The CDR3 as a whole reads CARSGGGRGYAEQFF. Full variable domain (outside the CDR3, taken from reference TRBV29 and TRBJ2-1): DMKVTQMPRYLIKRMGENVLLECGQDMSHETMYWYRQDPGLGLQLIYISYDVDSNSEGDIPKGYRVSRKKREHFSLILDSAKTNQTSVYFCARSGGGRGYAEQFFGPGTRLTVL.

On this clone itself: Genes and germline come from the mouse. From the germline J gene comes the end of the CDR3, since the read stops 1 residue before it. The chain couples TRBV3 to TRBJ1-4; D remains unclear. The CDR3 runs 13 residues. Germline lookup yields CDR1 SNHLY and CDR2 FYNGKV (reference sequence). V was pared by 2 bases and J by 4 bases, with 5 bases between. Partial CDR3 DNA: TGTGCCAGCAGCTTACCATACAACGAAAGATTATTT. Translation: CASSLPYNERLF. The CDR3 reads in full as CASSLPYNERLFF.

This clone came up a few times. Gene and germline names: mouse. The read finishes 1 residue shy of the CDR3 end, and the germline J gene is used to complete it. The gene calls are TRBV26 and TRBJ1-3; 12 positions agree with TRBD1. With 4 bases clipped from V and 7 bases from J, the junction kept 2 bases outside the gene matches. There are 14 residues in the CDR3. Germline V gene lookup returns CDR1 KGHPV and CDR2 FQNQEV (reference sequence). The CDR3 loop reads CASSPGQGANTLYF. Incomplete CDR3 DNA: TGTGCCAGCAGTCCGGGACAGGGGGCCAATACGCTCTAT.

This clone came up a few times. Gene and germline names: mouse. The read is 1 residue too short to cover the CDR3 end, so that end is filled in from the germline J gene. The chain recombines TRBV26 with TRBJ1-3; no clear D gene. Germline V gene lookup returns CDR1 KGHPV and CDR2 FQNQEV (reference sequence). V was shortened by 4 bases and J by 3 bases, with 7 bases between the two germline ends. The length of the CDR3 is 13 residues. CDR3 DNA (partial): TGTGCCAGCAGTCGACGGGATGGAAATACGCTCTAT. Translation gives CASSRRDGNTLY. The CDR3 reads in full as CASSRRDGNTLYF. The complete variable domain, with remaining parts taken from reference TRBV26 and TRBJ1-3, reads NSKVIQTPRYLVKGQGQKAKMRCIPEKGHPVVFWYQQNKNNEFKFLINFQNQEVLQQIDMTEKRFSAECPSNSPCSLEIQSSEAGDSALYLCASSRRDGNTLYFGEGSRLIVV.

Regarding this clone: Gene labels here are mouse ones. The read stops 1 residue short of the end of the CDR3; the missing end is completed from the germline J gene. V usage is TRBV26 and J usage is TRBJ2-4, with D unresolved. From germline, CDR1 is KGHPV and CDR2 FQNQEV (reference sequence). Trimming removed 6 bases at V and 0 bases at J, with 7 bases between. The CDR3 has 13 amino acids. The CDR3 protein is CASSPSSQNTLYF. Incomplete CDR3 DNA: TGTGCCAGCAGCCCAAGTAGTCAAAACACCTTGTAC. Supplemented by reference TRBV26 and TRBJ2-4, the full variable domain reads NSKVIQTPRYLVKGQGQKAKMRCIPEKGHPVVFWYQQNKNNEFKFLINFQNQEVLQQIDMTEKRFSAECPSNSPCSLEIQSSEAGDSALYLCASSPSSQNTLYFGAGTRLSVL.

Comments on this clone: The gene names given are mouse names. The DNA ends 1 residue before the CDR3 does, and the rest of the CDR3 is filled in from the germline J gene. J is TRBJ2-1 and V is TRBV3; TRBD1 agrees at 7 bases. Unmatched junction bases numbered 0, after V lost 4 bases and J lost 3 bases. Per the germline V gene, CDR1 is SNHLY and CDR2 is FYNGKV (reference sequence). This CDR3 has 13 residues. The CDR3 loop is CASSWDSYAEQFF. The CDR3 bases that were read are TGTGCCAGCAGCTGGGACAGCTATGCTGAGCAGTTC.

For this clone: The genes and germline here are from mouse. Here the CDR3 reads CASSLYRGAVSYEQYF. The covered CDR3 bases are TGTGCCAGCAGTCTGTACAGAGGGGCCGTCTCCTATGAACAGTAC. This chain joins TRBV24 and TRBJ2-7; D might be TRBD1 or TRBD2, each matching 5 bases. With the read ending 1 residue before the CDR3 end, the germline J gene is used to fill in that end. Germline assignment: CDR1 KGHTA and CDR2 FRNEEI. V was clipped by 0 bases and J by 0 bases, with 12 bases between them. The CDR3 runs 16 residues.

This clone was observed a handful of times. Here the gene names and germline are mouse. The CDR3 end lies 1 residue beyond the end of the read and is filled in from the germline J gene. The genes are TRBV4 and TRBJ1-1, with TRBD1 matching 9 bases. This CDR3 contains 15 residues. Germline loops: CDR1 LGHDT, CDR2 YNNKQL (reference sequence). With V trimmed by 4 bases and J by 1 base, 4 bases remained unmatched. CDR3 bases read: TGTGCCAGCAGCTCCTTGGACAGGGGGAACACAGAAGTCTTC. It translates to CASSSLDRGNTEVF. In full, the CDR3 reads CASSSLDRGNTEVFF.

In the case of this clone: Gene names follow the mouse nomenclature. The CDR3 goes on 1 residue after the read ends, and that part is filled in from the germline J gene. The chain employs TRBV26 and TRBJ2-5; D perhaps matches TRBD2 (6 bases). Trimming stripped 4 bases from V and 1 base from J, with 9 bases between. CDR1 is KGHPV and CDR2 is FQNQEV in the germline V gene (reference sequence). This CDR3 is 14 amino acids long. CDR3 DNA (partial): TGTGCCAGCAGTCCTCTGGGGTACCAAGACACCCAGTAC. Its translation is CASSPLGYQDTQY. The entire CDR3 sequence reads CASSPLGYQDTQYF.

Notes on this clone: Gene names refer to mouse genes. Sequencing ends 1 residue short of the CDR3 end; the germline J gene provides the rest. This chain uses TRBV26 with TRBJ2-7; tentative D call: TRBD2 (7 bases). The V and J ends lost 3 bases and 7 bases respectively, with 10 bases between them. The CDR3 sequence is 12 residues long. Looked up from germline, CDR1 is KGHPV and CDR2 is FQNQEV (reference sequence). The sequenced CDR3 bases are TGTGCCAGCAGTCTCGGGGGGCTGGAACAGTAC. Amino acid sequence: CASSLGGLEQY. The full CDR3 reads CASSLGGLEQYF.

Note on this clone: Germline and genes: mouse. The sequence runs out 1 residue before the end of the CDR3; the remainder is reconstructed from the germline J gene. This chain uses TRBV16 with TRBJ1-6; D is undetermined. TRBJ1-6 has ORF status, its function being uncertain. This CDR3 is built from 14 residues. Germline V gene sequence: CDR1 SGHSA, CDR2 FRNQAP. Deletions cut 0 bases from V and 6 bases from J, with 6 bases between. CDR3 sequence: CASSLDGSNSPLYF. Partial CDR3 DNA: TGTGCAAGCAGCTTAGATGGCAGTAATTCGCCCCTCTAC.

As to this clone: Gene and germline names: mouse. The CDR3 end lies 1 residue beyond the end of the read and is filled in from the germline J gene. The chain recombines TRBV17 with TRBJ2-5; 10 nucleotides align to TRBD2. The ends lost 2 bases at V and 3 bases at J; junction bases unmatched: 2. This CDR3 is 15 amino acids long. Germline assignment: CDR1 MNHDT and CDR2 YYDKIL. The CDR3 reads CASSRPGGAQDTQYF. CDR3 DNA (partial): TGTGCTAGCAGTAGACCTGGGGGGGCGCAAGACACCCAGTAC.

About this clone itself: Gene names and germline match the mouse. The DNA read from the CDR3 is TGTGCAAGCAGCTCGACAGGGGGCAACACAGAAGTCTTC. Amino acid sequence: CASSSTGGNTEVF. Given in full, the CDR3 is CASSSTGGNTEVFF. The V call is TRBV16, the J call TRBJ1-1, with TRBD1 matching 10 bases. The read ends 1 residue before the CDR3 terminus; that terminus is restored from the germline J gene. The ends lost 4 bases at V and 2 bases at J; junction bases unmatched: 1. Germline assignment: CDR1 SGHSA and CDR2 FRNQAP. CDR3 size: 14 residues.